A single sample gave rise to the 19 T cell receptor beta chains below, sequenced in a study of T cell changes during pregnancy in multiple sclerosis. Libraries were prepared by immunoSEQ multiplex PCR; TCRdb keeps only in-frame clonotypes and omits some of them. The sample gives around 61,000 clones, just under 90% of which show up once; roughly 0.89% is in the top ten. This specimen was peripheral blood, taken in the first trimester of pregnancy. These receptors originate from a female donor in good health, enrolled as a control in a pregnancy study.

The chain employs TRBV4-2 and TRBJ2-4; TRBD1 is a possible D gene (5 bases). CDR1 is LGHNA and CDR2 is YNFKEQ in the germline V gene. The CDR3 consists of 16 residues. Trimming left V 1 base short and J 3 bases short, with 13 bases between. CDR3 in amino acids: CASSQGGEGDKNIQYF. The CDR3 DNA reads TGTGCCAGCAGCCAAGGGGGCGAAGGTGACAAAAACATTCAGTACTTC.

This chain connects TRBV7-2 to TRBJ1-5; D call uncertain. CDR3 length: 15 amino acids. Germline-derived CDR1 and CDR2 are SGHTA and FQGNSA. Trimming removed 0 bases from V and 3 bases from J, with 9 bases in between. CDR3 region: CASSLARSSNQPQHF. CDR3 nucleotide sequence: TGTGCCAGCAGCTTAGCCCGGTCGTCCAATCAGCCCCAGCATTTT.

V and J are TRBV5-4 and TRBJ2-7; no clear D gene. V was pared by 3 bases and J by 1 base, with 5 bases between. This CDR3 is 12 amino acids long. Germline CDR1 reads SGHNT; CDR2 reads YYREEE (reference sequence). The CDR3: CASSSNSYEQYF. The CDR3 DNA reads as TGTGCCAGCAGCTCAAATTCCTACGAGCAGTACTTC.

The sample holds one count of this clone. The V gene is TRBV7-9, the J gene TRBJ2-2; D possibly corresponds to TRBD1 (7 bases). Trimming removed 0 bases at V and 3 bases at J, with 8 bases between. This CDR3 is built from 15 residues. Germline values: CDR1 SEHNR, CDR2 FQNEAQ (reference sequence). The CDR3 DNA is TGTGCCAGCAGCTTAGCCAGGGGGGACACCGGGGAGCTGTTTTTT. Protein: CASSLARGDTGELFF. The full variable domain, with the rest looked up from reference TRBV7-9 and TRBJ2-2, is DTGVSQNPRHKITKRGQNVTFRCDPISEHNRLYWYRQTLGQGPEFLTYFQNEAQLEKSRLLSDRFSAERPKGSFSTLEIQRTEQGDSAMYLCASSLARGDTGELFFGEGSRLTVL.

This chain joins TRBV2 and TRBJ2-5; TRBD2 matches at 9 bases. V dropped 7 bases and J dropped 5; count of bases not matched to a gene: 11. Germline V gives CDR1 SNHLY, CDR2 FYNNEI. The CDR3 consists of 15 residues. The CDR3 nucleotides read TGTGCCAGCATACGGGTAGCGGGGGCGTGGGAGACCCAGTACTTC. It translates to CASIRVAGAWETQYF.

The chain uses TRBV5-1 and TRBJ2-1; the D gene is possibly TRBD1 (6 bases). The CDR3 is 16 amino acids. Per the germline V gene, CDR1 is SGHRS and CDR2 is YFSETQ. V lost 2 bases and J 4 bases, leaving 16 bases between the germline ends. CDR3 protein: CASSLLGAEPYNEQFF. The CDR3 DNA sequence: TGCGCCAGCAGCTTACTGGGGGCGGAGCCTTACAATGAGCAGTTCTTC.

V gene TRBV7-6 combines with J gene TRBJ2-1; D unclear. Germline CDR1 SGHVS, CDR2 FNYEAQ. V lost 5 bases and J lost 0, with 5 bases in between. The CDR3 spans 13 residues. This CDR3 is CASSPRSYNEQFF. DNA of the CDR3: TGTGCCAGCAGCCCCCGCTCCTACAATGAGCAGTTCTTC.

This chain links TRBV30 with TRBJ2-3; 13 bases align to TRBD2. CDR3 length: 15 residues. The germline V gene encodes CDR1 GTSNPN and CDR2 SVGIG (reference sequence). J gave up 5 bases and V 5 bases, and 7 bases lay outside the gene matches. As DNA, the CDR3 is TGTGCCTGGGAACTAGCGGGGGGGCCGGGAGATACGCAGTATTTT. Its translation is CAWELAGGPGDTQYF.

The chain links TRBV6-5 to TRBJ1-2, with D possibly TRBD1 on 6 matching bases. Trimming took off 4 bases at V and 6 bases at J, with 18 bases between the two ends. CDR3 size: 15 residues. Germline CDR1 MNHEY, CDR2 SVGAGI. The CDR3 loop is CASSSRDTLFNGYTF. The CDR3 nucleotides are TGTGCCAGCAGTTCCCGGGACACCTTATTCAATGGCTACACCTTC.

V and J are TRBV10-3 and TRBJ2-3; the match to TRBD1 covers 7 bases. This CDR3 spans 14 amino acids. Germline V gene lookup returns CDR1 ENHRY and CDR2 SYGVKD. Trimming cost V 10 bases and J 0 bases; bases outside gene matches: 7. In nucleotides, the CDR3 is TGTGCCAACAAAGGGGACAGCAGCACAGATACGCAGTATTTT. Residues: CANKGDSSTDTQYF.

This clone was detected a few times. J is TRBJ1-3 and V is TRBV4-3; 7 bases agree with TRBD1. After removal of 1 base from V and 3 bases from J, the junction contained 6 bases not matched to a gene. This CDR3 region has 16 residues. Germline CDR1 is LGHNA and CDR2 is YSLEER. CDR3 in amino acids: CASSQAYTGVGNTIYF. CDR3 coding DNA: TGCGCCAGCAGCCAAGCCTACACAGGGGTTGGAAACACCATATATTTT.

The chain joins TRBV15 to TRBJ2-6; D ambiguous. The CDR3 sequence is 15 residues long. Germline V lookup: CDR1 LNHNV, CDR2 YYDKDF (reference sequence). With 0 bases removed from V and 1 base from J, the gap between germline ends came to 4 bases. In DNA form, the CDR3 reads TGTGCCACCAGCAGAGAGACATCTGGGGCCAACGTCCTGACTTTC. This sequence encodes CATSRETSGANVLTF. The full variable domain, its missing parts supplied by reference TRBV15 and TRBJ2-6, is DAMVIQNPRYQVTQFGKPVTLSCSQTLNHNVMYWYQQKSSQAPKLLFHYYDKDFNNEADTPDNFQSRRPNTSFCFLDIRSPGLGDTAMYLCATSRETSGANVLTFGAGSRLTVL.

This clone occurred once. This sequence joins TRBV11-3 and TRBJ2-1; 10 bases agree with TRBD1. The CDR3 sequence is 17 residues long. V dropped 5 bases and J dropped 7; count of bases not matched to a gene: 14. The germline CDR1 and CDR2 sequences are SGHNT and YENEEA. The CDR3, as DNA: TGTGCCAGCAGCCAGGGTCGGGGGCGACAGGGGGCTAATGAGCAGTTCTTC. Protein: CASSQGRGRQGANEQFF.

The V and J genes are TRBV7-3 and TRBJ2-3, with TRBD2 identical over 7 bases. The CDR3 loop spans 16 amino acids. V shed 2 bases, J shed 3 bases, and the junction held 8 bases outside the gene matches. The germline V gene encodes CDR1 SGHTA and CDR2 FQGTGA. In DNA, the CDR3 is TGTGCCAGCAGCTTAGACAGTAGGGGACTAACAGATACGCAGTATTTT. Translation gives CASSLDSRGLTDTQYF.

As DNA, the CDR3 is TGTGCCAGCAGTGAAAGGGCGGTCCGGCGGGTTAATGAAAAACTGTTTTTT. It encodes CASSERAVRRVNEKLFF. The chain recombines TRBV2 with TRBJ1-4; D is undetermined. Germline assignment: CDR1 SNHLY and CDR2 FYNNEI. The CDR3 has 17 residues. Trimming removed 2 bases from V and 4 bases from J, with 17 bases in between.

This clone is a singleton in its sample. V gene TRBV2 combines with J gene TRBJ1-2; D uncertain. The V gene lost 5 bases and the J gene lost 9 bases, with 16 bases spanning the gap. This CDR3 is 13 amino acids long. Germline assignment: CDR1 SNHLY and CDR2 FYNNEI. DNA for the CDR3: TGTGCCAGCAGTTCTCAGGAACCTTCGAGCTACACCTTC. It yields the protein CASSSQEPSSYTF.

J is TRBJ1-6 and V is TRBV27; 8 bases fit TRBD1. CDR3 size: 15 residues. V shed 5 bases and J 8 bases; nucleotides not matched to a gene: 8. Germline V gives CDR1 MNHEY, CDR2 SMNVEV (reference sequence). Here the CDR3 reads CASSTWDRRDSPLHF. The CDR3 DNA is TGTGCCAGCAGTACCTGGGACAGGAGGGATTCACCCCTCCACTTT.

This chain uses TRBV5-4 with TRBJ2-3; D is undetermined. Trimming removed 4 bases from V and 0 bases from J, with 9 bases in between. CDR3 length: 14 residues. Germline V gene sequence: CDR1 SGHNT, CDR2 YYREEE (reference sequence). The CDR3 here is CASSGRFSTDTQYF. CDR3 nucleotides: TGTGCCAGCAGCGGCAGATTTAGCACAGATACGCAGTATTTT.

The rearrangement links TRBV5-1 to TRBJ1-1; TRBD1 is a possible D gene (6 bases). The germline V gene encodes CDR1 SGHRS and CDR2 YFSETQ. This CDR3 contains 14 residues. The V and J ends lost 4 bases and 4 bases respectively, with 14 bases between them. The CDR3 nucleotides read TGCGCCAGCAGCACCGACAGGATGAGCACTGAAGCTTTCTTT. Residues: CASSTDRMSTEAFF.